The 19 T cell receptor beta chains given below trace back to one sample, sequenced in a study of TIL therapy for anti-PD-1-resistant metastatic lung cancer. This sample's time point: pre-treatment sample, taken before nivolumab and TIL therapy. The libraries were made with immunoSEQ v3. Assay used: immunoSEQ multiplex PCR; TCRdb lists only in-frame clones, some missing. The sample shows some 37,000 clones, roughly 80% of them seen only once. The input for sequencing was blood, taken at baseline. The receptors here all came from a person between 30 and 80 years old with non-small cell lung cancer.

This chain uses TRBV19 with TRBJ1-5, with no clear D. Trimming shortened V by 4 bases and J by 4 bases, and 11 bases separated the two germline ends. The CDR3 covers 14 residues. The V gene's germline CDR1 is LNHDA and CDR2 SQIVND (reference sequence). The CDR3 DNA reads TGTGCCAGTAGTAAGGAGGGTACTAATCAGCCCCAGCATTTT. Residues: CASSKEGTNQPQHF. The full variable domain, completed using reference TRBV19 and TRBJ1-5, is DGGITQSPKYLFRKEGQNVTLSCEQNLNHDAMYWYRQDPGQGLRLIYYSQIVNDFQKGDIAEGYSVSREKKESFPLTVTSAQKNPTAFYLCASSKEGTNQPQHFGDGTRLSIL.

The chain is built from TRBV14 and TRBJ2-1; D remains ambiguous. CDR3 size: 15 residues. The V gene's germline CDR1 is SGHDN and CDR2 FVKESK. V gave up 3 bases and J gave up 3 bases, with 12 bases separating them. The CDR3 nucleotides read TGTGCCAGCAGCCATAAAAGGCCGTTCTACAATGAGCAGTTCTTC. It encodes CASSHKRPFYNEQFF. The full variable domain, rest sourced from reference TRBV14 and TRBJ2-1, is EAGVTQFPSHSVIEKGQTVTLRCDPISGHDNLYWYRRVMGKEIKFLLHFVKESKQDESGMPNNRFLAERTGGTYSTLKVQPAELEDSGVYFCASSHKRPFYNEQFFGPGTRLTVL.

The rearrangement joins TRBV19 to TRBJ2-4; the D gene is possibly TRBD2 (8 bases). Trimming took 4 bases from V and 8 from J, leaving 12 bases between them. The germline gives CDR1 LNHDA, CDR2 SQIVND (reference sequence). The CDR3 consists of 13 residues. Here the CDR3 reads CASSTGGTDIQYF. The CDR3 bases are TGTGCCAGTAGTACGGGGGGGACAGACATTCAGTACTTC. The full variable domain, rest sourced from reference TRBV19 and TRBJ2-4, is DGGITQSPKYLFRKEGQNVTLSCEQNLNHDAMYWYRQDPGQGLRLIYYSQIVNDFQKGDIAEGYSVSREKKESFPLTVTSAQKNPTAFYLCASSTGGTDIQYFGAGTRLSVL.

This chain links TRBV10-3 with TRBJ1-1; 8 positions match TRBD1. The germline V gene encodes CDR1 ENHRY and CDR2 SYGVKD. V was pared by 8 bases and J by 6 bases, with 11 bases of the junction left unmatched. This CDR3 is built from 14 residues. This chain's CDR3 is CAIGMAGGLAEAFF. Written as DNA, the CDR3 is TGTGCCATCGGTATGGCAGGGGGCTTGGCTGAAGCTTTCTTT.

The V and J genes are TRBV9 and TRBJ1-2; a possible D gene is TRBD1 (5 bases). V dropped 3 bases and J dropped 3 bases, with 12 bases sitting between them. This CDR3 contains 14 residues. The germline V gene has CDR1 SGDLS and CDR2 YYNGEE. The DNA for the CDR3 is TGTGCCAGCAGCGGAGGGACCCTCCACTATGGCTACACCTTC. It codes for CASSGGTLHYGYTF.

V gene TRBV5-1 combines with J gene TRBJ1-1; D not certain. Between the trimmed V and J ends, which lost 0 bases and 3 bases, there was a span of 9 bases. The CDR3 contains 14 residues. Germline CDR1 SGHRS, CDR2 YFSETQ. DNA for the CDR3: TGCGCCAGCAGCTTGGCCTCCGGAGACACTGAAGCTTTCTTT. Translating it yields CASSLASGDTEAFF.

The rearrangement links TRBV10-2 to TRBJ1-2; 7 bases map to TRBD1. Germline CDR1 and CDR2: WSHSY and SAAADI. Trimming took 7 bases from V and 4 from J; bases not matched to a gene: 3. The CDR3 consists of 12 residues. For the CDR3, the DNA is TGCGCCAGCAATGCAGGGGGCTATGGCTACACCTTC. Encoded protein: CASNAGGYGYTF.

The J gene is TRBJ1-2, the V gene TRBV11-2, with TRBD1 identical over 9 bases. V lost 5 bases and J lost 8; bases outside the gene matches: 15. Germline assignment: CDR1 SGHAT and CDR2 FQNNGV. The CDR3 has 16 amino acids. The CDR3 DNA follows: TGTGCCAGCAGCAGACTCCCGGGACAGGGTAAAACAGGCTACACCTTC. Protein: CASSRLPGQGKTGYTF. Full variable domain (outside the CDR3, taken from reference TRBV11-2 and TRBJ1-2): EAGVAQSPRYKIIEKRQSVAFWCNPISGHATLYWYQQILGQGPKLLIQFQNNGVVDDSQLPKDRFSAERLKGVDSTLKIQPAKLEDSAVYLCASSRLPGQGKTGYTFGSGTRLTVV.

The V and J genes are TRBV2 and TRBJ1-2; D gene ambiguous. CDR1 is SNHLY and CDR2 is FYNNEI in the germline V gene. The CDR3 is made up of 13 amino acids. The germline V and J ends were trimmed by 6 bases and 0 bases, with 8 bases remaining between them. CDR3 sequence reads: CASSSGSNYGYTF. CDR3 bases: TGTGCCAGCAGCTCGGGGTCTAACTATGGCTACACCTTC.

This clone was recorded a few times. This chain links TRBV7-2 with TRBJ2-1; D is ambiguous. In germline, CDR1 is SGHTA, CDR2 FQGNSA. This CDR3 is 12 amino acids long. Trimming removed 3 bases at V and 5 bases at J, with 5 bases between. The CDR3 nucleotides read TGTGCCAGCAGCTTTCTAGACAATGAGCAGTTCTTC. Encoded protein: CASSFLDNEQFF.

This clone has only a few counts. V gene TRBV27 combines with J gene TRBJ1-2; D unresolved. Germline V CDR1 and CDR2: MNHEY, SMNVEV (reference sequence). The CDR3 totals 13 residues. V was trimmed by 4 bases and J by 2 bases, leaving 8 bases between them. In DNA, the CDR3 is TGTGCCAGCAGTTCGGACGGAAACTATGGCTACACCTTC. It yields the protein CASSSDGNYGYTF.

The rearrangement links TRBV29-1 to TRBJ2-3; TRBD2 agrees at 9 bases. The germline V gene encodes CDR1 SQVTM and CDR2 ANQGSEA. The ends lost 7 bases at V and 5 bases at J; junction bases unmatched: 10. This CDR3 comprises 14 residues. As DNA, the CDR3 is TGCAGCGGAGCGGGGGGCCGAAAGGGAGATACGCAGTATTTT. This encodes CSGAGGRKGDTQYF.

This rearrangement joins TRBV7-2 to TRBJ2-2; possibly TRBD1 for D (5 bases). The CDR3 covers 15 residues. The V and J ends lost 5 bases and 2 bases respectively, with 12 bases between them. Per the germline V gene, CDR1 is SGHTA and CDR2 is FQGNSA. The CDR3 nucleotides are TGTGCCAGCAGCATTAAGACAGTAAACACCGGGGAGCTGTTTTTT. Translated, it gives CASSIKTVNTGELFF.

This clone was counted a few times. The V gene is TRBV4-3, the J gene TRBJ1-5; D unresolved. CDR1 and CDR2 from the germline V gene are LGHNA and YSLEER. CDR3 length equals 18 residues. Trimming took 0 bases from V and 6 from J, leaving 21 bases between them. The CDR3 coding sequence is TGCGCCAGCAGCCAAGATTTTGTAGAAGGGCTTTGGGGTCAGCCCCAGCATTTT. Protein product: CASSQDFVEGLWGQPQHF.

This chain joins TRBV2 and TRBJ1-2; D ambiguous. The CDR3 loop spans 12 amino acids. The germline CDR1 and CDR2 sequences are SNHLY and FYNNEI. The V end lost 7 bases, the J end lost 8 bases, and 14 bases lay between the germline ends. This CDR3 is CASMVKKKGYTF. CDR3 in DNA: TGTGCCAGCATGGTGAAGAAAAAGGGCTACACCTTC. The entire variable domain, with the rest obtained from reference TRBV2 and TRBJ1-2, is as follows: EPEVTQTPSHQVTQMGQEVILRCVPISNHLYFYWYRQILGQKVEFLVSFYNNEISEKSEIFDDQFSVERPDGSNFTLKIRSTKLEDSAMYFCASMVKKKGYTFGSGTRLTVV.

This sequence joins TRBV27 and TRBJ2-7, with 12 bases aligning to TRBD2. CDR3 length: 15 residues. Germline V gene lookup returns CDR1 MNHEY and CDR2 SMNVEV (reference sequence). V gave up 6 bases and J gave up 2 bases; unmatched junction bases: 5. Written as DNA, the CDR3 is TGTGCCAGCAGGCTCCTAGCGGGGGGGCCCTACGAGCAGTACTTC. Translation gives CASRLLAGGPYEQYF.

The gene calls are TRBV19 and TRBJ1-2; D uncertain. Germline V CDR1 and CDR2: LNHDA, SQIVND (reference sequence). V lost 7 bases and J lost 0, with 6 bases in between. The CDR3 consists of 12 residues. The CDR3 coding sequence is TGTGCCAGTATCGGGACTAACTATGGCTACACCTTC. Its protein is CASIGTNYGYTF.

V gene TRBV5-1 combines with J gene TRBJ2-6; D is uncertain. The CDR3 runs to 14 residues. V was pared by 1 base and J by 2 bases, with 4 bases between. Germline V gene lookup returns CDR1 SGHRS and CDR2 YFSETQ. Here the CDR3 reads CASSLSPGANVLTF. The CDR3 coding sequence is TGCGCCAGCAGCTTGTCACCTGGGGCCAACGTCCTGACTTTC. The complete variable domain, with remaining parts taken from reference TRBV5-1 and TRBJ2-6, reads KAGVTQTPRYLIKTRGQQVTLSCSPISGHRSVSWYQQTPGQGLQFLFEYFSETQRNKGNFPGRFSGRQFSNSRSEMNVSTLELGDSALYLCASSLSPGANVLTFGAGSRLTVL.

As concerns this clone: This sample also contains other DNA sequences that code for the same CDR3. The chain recombines TRBV2 with TRBJ1-4, with D unresolved. V was trimmed by 4 bases and J by 7 bases, leaving 13 bases between them. CDR1 and CDR2 from the germline V gene are SNHLY and FYNNEI. This CDR3 contains 14 residues. Here the CDR3 reads CASSGTVSGEKLFF. CDR3 bases: TGTGCCAGCAGTGGGACGGTTTCGGGTGAAAAACTGTTTTTT.